One T cell receptor beta chain is described in this entry. Antigen specificity is unknown. At the Johns Hopkins FTIC core, DNA taken from cultured CD4+ T cells was sequenced by way of the Oncomine TCR Beta short-read assay. Genomic DNA was drawn out of CD4+ T cells grown in culture. MiXCR, applied by TCRdb to the PCR reads, yields one record per CDR3 protein. The sample consists of 17,000 or so distinct CDR3 sequences, around 46% of them appearing once. The treatment was: roughly ten-day PBMC culture with coronavirus spike peptide pools or control peptides (ViraFEST assay). CDR1 is SGHDN and CDR2 is FVKESK in the germline V gene. The V and J ends lost 5 bases and 4 bases respectively, with 14 bases between them. This CDR3 is 14 amino acids long. This sample is part of a study of vaccination and CD4 T cells after COVID-19. Study background: Convalescents were six males and four females, two of them Hispanic. A median of approximately 100 days (range 35 to 161) separated diagnosis from post-COVID sampling. Stimuli were overlapping spike peptide pools of SARS-CoV-2 and three common cold coronaviruses (HCoV-NL63, HCoV-OC43, HCoV-229E).

The V and J genes are TRBV14 and TRBJ1-1; perhaps TRBD1 as D (6 bases). The sequences come from CD4+ T cells from blood, cultured in vitro, collected before SARS-CoV-2 vaccination. The sequence derives from a human donor who had recovered from COVID-19. The CDR3: CASSFVGARTEAFF. Here the CDR3 DNA reads TGTGCCAGCAGCTTCGTGGGGGCGCGCACTGAAGCTTTCTTT.